The sequence of this TCR beta chain was determined in a study of T cell responses to AZD1222 COVID-19 vaccine. Study results and limitations: The donors showed a predominance of white British ancestry and of females, with possible underestimation of clonal diversity. Sampling captured repertoires only after the peak T cell response. After two AZD1222 doses, spike-specific TCR breadth and depth rose versus day 0.

Second-dose timings of about 4 or about 12 weeks were pooled. Sequencing used immunoSEQ multiplex PCR; TCRdb keeps in-frame clones, though not all of them. This table holds 120,000 or so clones, around 89% found once. V lost 5 bases to trimming and J lost 2 bases, with 12 bases between them. CDR1 MNHEY and CDR2 SMNVEV come from the germline V gene (reference sequence). This CDR3 has 14 residues. About this clone itself: Antigen: not known.

The sequencing used peripheral blood, collected 28 days after the second AZD1222 dose. The chain recombines TRBV27 with TRBJ1-1; tentative D call: TRBD1 (5 bases). The source of this sequence is an adult who received the AZD1222 COVID-19 vaccine. CDR3 sequence (DNA): TGTGCCAGCAGTCCGGGGGGAGTAAACACTGAAGCTTTCTTT. Protein product: CASSPGGVNTEAFF.